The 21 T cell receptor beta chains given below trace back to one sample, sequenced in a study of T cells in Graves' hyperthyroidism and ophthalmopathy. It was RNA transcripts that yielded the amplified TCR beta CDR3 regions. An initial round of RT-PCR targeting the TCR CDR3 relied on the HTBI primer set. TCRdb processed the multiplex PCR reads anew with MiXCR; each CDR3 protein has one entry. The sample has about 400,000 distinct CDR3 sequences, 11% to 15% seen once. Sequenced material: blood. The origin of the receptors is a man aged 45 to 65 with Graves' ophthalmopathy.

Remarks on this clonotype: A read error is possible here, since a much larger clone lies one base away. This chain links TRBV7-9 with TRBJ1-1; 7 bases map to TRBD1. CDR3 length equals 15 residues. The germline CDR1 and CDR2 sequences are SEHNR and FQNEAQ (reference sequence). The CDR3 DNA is TGTGCCAGCAGCATAGCGGGACAGAGGAACACTGAAGCTTTCTTT. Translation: CASSIAGQRNTEAFF. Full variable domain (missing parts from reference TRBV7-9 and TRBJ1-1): DTGVSQNPRHKITKRGQNVTFRCDPISEHNRLYWYRQTLGQGPEFLTYFQNEAQLEKSRLLSDRFSAERPKGSFSTLEIQRTEQGDSAMYLCASSIAGQRNTEAFFGQGTRLTVV.

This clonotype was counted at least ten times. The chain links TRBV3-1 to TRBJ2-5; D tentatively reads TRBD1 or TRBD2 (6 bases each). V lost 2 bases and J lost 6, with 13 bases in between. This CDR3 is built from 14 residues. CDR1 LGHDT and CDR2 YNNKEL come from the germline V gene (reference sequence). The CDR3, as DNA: TGTGCCAGCAGCCAATGGGGGGCGGCGCAGACCCAGTACTTC. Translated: CASSQWGAAQTQYF.

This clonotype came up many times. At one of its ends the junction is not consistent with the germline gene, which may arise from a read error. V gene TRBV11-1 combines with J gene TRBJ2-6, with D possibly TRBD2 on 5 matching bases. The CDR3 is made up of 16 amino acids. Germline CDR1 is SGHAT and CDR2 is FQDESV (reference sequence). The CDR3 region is CANSLWERSGANVLTF. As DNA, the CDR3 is TGTGCCAACAGCTTATGGGAGCGCTCTGGGGCCAACGTCCTGACTTTC.

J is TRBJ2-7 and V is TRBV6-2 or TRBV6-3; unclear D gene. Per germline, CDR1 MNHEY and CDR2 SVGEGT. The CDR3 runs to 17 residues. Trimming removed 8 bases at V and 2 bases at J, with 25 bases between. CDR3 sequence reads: CASGGEFMARETYEQYF. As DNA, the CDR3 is TGTGCCAGCGGTGGCGAATTTATGGCGCGAGAGACCTACGAGCAGTACTTC.

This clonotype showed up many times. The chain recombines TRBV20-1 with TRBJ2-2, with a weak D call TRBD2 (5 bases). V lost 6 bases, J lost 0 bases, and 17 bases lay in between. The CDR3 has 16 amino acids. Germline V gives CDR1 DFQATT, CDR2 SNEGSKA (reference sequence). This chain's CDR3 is CSAESERTSNTGELFF. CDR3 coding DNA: TGCAGTGCCGAATCCGAGCGGACCTCGAACACCGGGGAGCTGTTTTTT.

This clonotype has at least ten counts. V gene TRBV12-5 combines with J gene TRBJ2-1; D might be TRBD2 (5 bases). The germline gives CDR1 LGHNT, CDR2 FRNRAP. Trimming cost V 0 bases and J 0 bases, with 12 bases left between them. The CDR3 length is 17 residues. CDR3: CASGLVLGIGSYNEQFF. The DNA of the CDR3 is TGTGCTAGTGGTTTGGTACTAGGGATCGGCTCCTACAATGAGCAGTTCTTC.

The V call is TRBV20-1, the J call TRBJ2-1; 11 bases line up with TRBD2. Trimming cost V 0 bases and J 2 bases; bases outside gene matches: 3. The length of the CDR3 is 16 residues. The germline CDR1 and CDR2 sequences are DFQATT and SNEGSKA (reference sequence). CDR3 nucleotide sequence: TGCAGTGCTAGAGATGAGACTAGCGGGACCTACAATGAGCAGTTCTTC. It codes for CSARDETSGTYNEQFF.

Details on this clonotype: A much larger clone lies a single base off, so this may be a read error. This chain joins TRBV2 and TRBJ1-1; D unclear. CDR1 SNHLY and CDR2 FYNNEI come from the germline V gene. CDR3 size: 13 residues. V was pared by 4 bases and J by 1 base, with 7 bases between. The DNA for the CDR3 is TGTGCCAGCAGTGGGAGAGAGAACACTGAAGCTTTCTTT. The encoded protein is CASSGRENTEAFF.

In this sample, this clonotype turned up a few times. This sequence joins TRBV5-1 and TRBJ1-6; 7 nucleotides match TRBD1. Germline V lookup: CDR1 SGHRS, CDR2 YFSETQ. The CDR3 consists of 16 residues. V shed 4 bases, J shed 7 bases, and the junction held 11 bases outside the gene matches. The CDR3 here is CASSDQQGLGNSPLHF. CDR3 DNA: TGCGCCAGCAGCGATCAACAGGGGCTGGGAAATTCACCCCTCCACTTT.

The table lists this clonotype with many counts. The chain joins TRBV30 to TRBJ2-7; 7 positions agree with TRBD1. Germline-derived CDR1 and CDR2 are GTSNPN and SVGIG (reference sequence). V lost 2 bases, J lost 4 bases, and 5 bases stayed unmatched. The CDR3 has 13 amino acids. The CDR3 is CAWSRDRSYEQYF. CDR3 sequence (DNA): TGTGCCTGGAGTCGGGACAGAAGTTACGAGCAGTACTTC.

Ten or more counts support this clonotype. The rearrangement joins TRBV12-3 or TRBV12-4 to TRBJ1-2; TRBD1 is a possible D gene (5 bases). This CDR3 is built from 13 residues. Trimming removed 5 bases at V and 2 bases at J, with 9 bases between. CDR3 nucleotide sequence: TGTGCCAGCAGTATGGACACCAACTATGGCTACACCTTC. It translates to CASSMDTNYGYTF.

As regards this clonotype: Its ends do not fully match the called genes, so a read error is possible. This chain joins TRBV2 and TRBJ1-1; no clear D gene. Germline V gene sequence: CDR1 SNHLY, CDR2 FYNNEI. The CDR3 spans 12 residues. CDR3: CASQEMNTEALF. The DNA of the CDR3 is TGTGCCAGCCAGGAAATGAACACTGAAGCTCTCTTT.

The CDR3: CATSGWTGGYTF. CDR3 in DNA: TGTGCCACCAGCGGATGGACGGGTGGCTACACCTTC. V and J are TRBV15 and TRBJ1-2; no clear D. The CDR3 has 12 residues. V lost 5 bases to trimming and J lost 7 bases, with 11 bases between them. Germline CDR1 LNHNV, CDR2 YYDKDF (reference sequence).

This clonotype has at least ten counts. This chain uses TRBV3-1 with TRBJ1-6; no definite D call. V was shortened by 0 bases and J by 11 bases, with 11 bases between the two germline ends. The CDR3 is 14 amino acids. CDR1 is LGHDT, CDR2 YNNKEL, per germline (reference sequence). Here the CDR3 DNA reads TGTGCCAGCAGCCAAGATTTAGGTCCGACACCCCTCCACTTT. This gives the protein CASSQDLGPTPLHF.

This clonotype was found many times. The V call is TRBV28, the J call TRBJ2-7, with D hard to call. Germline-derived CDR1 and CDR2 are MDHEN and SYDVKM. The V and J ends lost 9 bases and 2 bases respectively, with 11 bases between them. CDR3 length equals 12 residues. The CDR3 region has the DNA TGTGCCAGTCGACCGGATGCCTACGAGCAGTACTTC. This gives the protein CASRPDAYEQYF.

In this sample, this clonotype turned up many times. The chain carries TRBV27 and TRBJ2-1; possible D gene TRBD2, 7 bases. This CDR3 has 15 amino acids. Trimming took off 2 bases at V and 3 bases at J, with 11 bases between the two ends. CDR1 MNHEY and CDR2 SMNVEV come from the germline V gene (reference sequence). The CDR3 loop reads CASSLRGANYNEQFF. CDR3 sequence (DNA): TGTGCCAGCAGTTTACGGGGGGCTAACTACAATGAGCAGTTCTTC.

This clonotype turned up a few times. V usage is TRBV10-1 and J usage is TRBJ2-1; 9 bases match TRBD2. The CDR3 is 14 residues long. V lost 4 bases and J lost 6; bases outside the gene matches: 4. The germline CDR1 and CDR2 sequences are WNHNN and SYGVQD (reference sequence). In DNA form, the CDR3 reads TGCGCCAGCAGTGTGGGCGGGAGGGCCAATGAGCAGTTCTTC. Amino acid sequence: CASSVGGRANEQFF.

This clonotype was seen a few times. The CDR3 loop is CASSRRLAGIQETQYF. CDR3 DNA: TGTGCCAGCAGCCGCAGACTAGCGGGGATACAAGAGACCCAGTACTTC. This rearrangement joins TRBV7-6 to TRBJ2-5; TRBD2 aligns across 11 bases. Germline CDR1 SGHVS, CDR2 FNYEAQ. The trim removed 5 bases at V and 2 bases at J, leaving 7 bases unmatched. This CDR3 has 16 amino acids.

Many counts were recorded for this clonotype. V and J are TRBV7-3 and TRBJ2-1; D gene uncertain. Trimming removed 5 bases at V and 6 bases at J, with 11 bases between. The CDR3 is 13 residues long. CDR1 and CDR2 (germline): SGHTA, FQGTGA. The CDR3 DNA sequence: TGTGCCAGCAGCCGCTCCCTTGGCAATGAGCAGTTCTTC. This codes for CASSRSLGNEQFF.

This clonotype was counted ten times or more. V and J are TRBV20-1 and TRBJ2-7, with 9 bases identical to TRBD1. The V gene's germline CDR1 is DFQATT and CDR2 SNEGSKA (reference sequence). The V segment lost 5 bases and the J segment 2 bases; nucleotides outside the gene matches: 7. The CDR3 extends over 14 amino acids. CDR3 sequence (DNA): TGCAGTGCTTCACGGAACAGGGGGCCCTACGAGCAGTACTTC. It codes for CSASRNRGPYEQYF.

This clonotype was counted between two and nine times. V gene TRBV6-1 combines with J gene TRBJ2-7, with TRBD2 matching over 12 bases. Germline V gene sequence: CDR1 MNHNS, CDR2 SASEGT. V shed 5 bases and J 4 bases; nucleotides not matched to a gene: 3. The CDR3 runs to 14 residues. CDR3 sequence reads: CASSKTSGGYEQYF. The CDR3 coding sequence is TGTGCCAGCAGTAAGACTAGCGGGGGTTACGAGCAGTACTTC.